Given below is one T cell receptor (beta chain) in context. This clonotype occurred many times. Its antigen specificity is not known. Nothing much larger sits one base from this clone, and base qualities are not available. According to the study, the label for this sample's time point signals: newly diagnosed GD, antithyroid drugs for less than 3 months. For both TCR sequencing and RNA sequencing, RNA was extracted from PBMCs in TRIzol. The diagnosis of Graves' disease followed American Thyroid Association guidelines. Recruitment of patients was carried out at an endocrinology department in Xi'an, China. From each patient, approximately 10 milliliters of peripheral blood was collected into an EDTA anticoagulant tube. Ficoll Paque Plus density gradient separation was used to isolate PBMCs, and no further T cell sorting was performed. An Agilent 2100 Bioanalyzer and agarose gel were used to check RNA quality, while a NanoDrop 2000 measured RNA concentration.

The library was made by multiplex PCR. TCRdb shows the sequencer as Illumina HiSeq 4000. CDR3 regions were amplified by Arm-PCR with iRepertoire HTBI primers to construct TCR beta libraries. Before sequencing, the PCR products underwent gel purification. The paper's data handling went like this. Gene usage analysis of CDR3 amino acid clonotypes relied on the 60 or so TRBV and 13 to 15 TRBJ segments identified across samples. COPE and FqMerger were used to merge filtered high-quality paired reads into contigs. BLAST was used to align contigs to the IMGT TRBV, TRBD and TRBJ reference genes, and CDR3 was defined following IMGT. Highly expanded clones were defined as clonotypes with a frequency above 0.1%. Shannon entropy served as the measure of repertoire diversity, while the Gini coefficient captured V-J evenness. Public clonotypes were defined as clonotypes shared by more than one individual. TCRdb trimmed public reads at Q25 via fastp, called clones via MiXCR and kept in-frame beta chains. Each entry merges the rows of one CDR3 protein and shows their most common DNA and genes. It is TCRdb's table, rather than the study itself, that gives the V and J calls and clone size. Across this sample there are about 220,000 distinct CDR3 sequences, with 15% to 20% seen only once. The ten largest make up about an eighth of the sample.

This entry belongs to a study of regulatory T cells in long-lasting Graves disease (dated by TCRdb to the early 2020s). For context, the study as a whole: In the newly diagnosed Graves' disease group, patients had been taking antithyroid drugs for less than 3 months. This study used TCR sequencing and RNA sequencing of peripheral blood to compare persistent Graves' disease patients against newly diagnosed Graves' disease patients. The study was registered as a clinical trial and conducted in China. A total of around 35 samples underwent TCR sequencing: 13 from persistent and roughly 20 from newly diagnosed Graves' disease patients. Broader findings and caveats from the paper: Patients with persistent disease shared more public clonotypes (around 2,700) than newly diagnosed patients did (about 1,000). As a limitation, the authors acknowledged that the small sample size may reduce accuracy. Compared with newly diagnosed patients, persistent Graves' disease patients had lower TCR Shannon entropy and fewer highly expanded clones, which suggests clonal expansion. Sequencing and analysis were limited to the TCR beta chain. Only peripheral blood was studied, because thyroid tissue, the primary lesion, was inaccessible. TRBV28, TRBJ1-2 and TRBJ2-5 were preferentially used in persistent disease, while TRBV20-1 and TRBJ2-1 were favored in newly diagnosed disease.

From cysteine to phenylalanine, the CDR3 is 14 amino acids long. Just CDR3 DNA is preserved here, 42 bases in frame from base 1. The germline V gene (reference sequence) provides CDR1 MNHEY and CDR2 SMNVEV. After removal of 7 bases from V and 2 bases from J, the junction retains 7 bases not matched to a gene. The same data also contributed to another study, on T cells in Graves' hyperthyroidism and ophthalmopathy. The second study also describes: Graves' hyperthyroidism was defined as stable when no progression to ophthalmopathy occurred over 18 months of follow-up. The hyperthyroidism patients were between 18 and 65 years old and newly diagnosed, with a disease duration of less than 2 months. The study excluded patients with uncontrolled infections, other autoimmune diseases, pregnancy or lactation. Diagnoses were established on the basis of clinical symptoms, serum thyroxine and TRAb, thyroid ultrasound, and orbital computed tomography. For the first round of RT-PCR on the TCR CDR3, the HTBI primer set was used together with the Qiagen OneStep RT-PCR kit. Blood samples also contained most of the expanded thyroid clonotypes (frequency above 0.001), which suggests that blood repertoires may reflect thyroid immune responses. Ophthalmopathy was separated from stable hyperthyroidism by a 13 V-J signature model, with over 85% sensitivity and just over 81% specificity obtained in cross-validation and 80%/75% obtained in testing. In validation, the model predicted progression to ophthalmopathy with 60% to 71% sensitivity and approximately 74% specificity, a median of 6.5 months before onset. To identify distinguishing TCR V-J signatures, a discovery cohort of 95 to 100 patients was used, comprising 43 with Graves' ophthalmopathy and 57 with stable Graves' hyperthyroidism. Whether ophthalmopathy could be predicted prospectively was tested in an independent validation cohort made up of approximately 19 hyperthyroidism patients plus 17 patients who later progressed to ophthalmopathy. For training and testing, the roughly 100 patients in the discovery cohort were randomly divided in a 7:3 ratio. Thyroid tissue and blood T-cell repertoires from six Graves' hyperthyroidism patients were also compared in the study. Following sampling, methimazole starting at 30 mg daily was given to hyperthyroidism patients, and high-dose intravenous methylprednisolone was given to ophthalmopathy patients. A second multiplex PCR round built the libraries, followed by size selection and purification. Libraries were sequenced paired-end with 100 bp reads on an Illumina HiSeq2000. SOAPnuke was used to process the raw data, with reads discarded if the reads contained adapters or uncalled bases, had a mean Phred below 15, or lacked an exact constant-primer or identifier match. COPE v1.2.5 was used to merge the high-quality paired reads, and each unique nucleotide sequence was defined as a clonotype. MiTCR v1.1 was used to align clonotypes to the IMGT TRBV, TRBD and TRBJ reference segments. The analysis was restricted to V-J combinations with a frequency above 0.0001, which together covered about 99% of the repertoires. A TCS score was defined as the ratio of F50 (clonal expansion) to E x V (chaos), with BLOSUM62-based TCRdist applied between CDR3 peptides within each V-J. Welch's t-statistics and random forest reduced around 510 V-J features to around 14, which were used in a naive Bayes classifier (R e1071). No statistical method was used to set the sample size in advance, and investigators knew the group allocation. TCR Vbeta CDR3 sequencing of 135 peripheral blood samples (43 ophthalmopathy, approximately 80 hyperthyroidism and roughly 17 progressor patients) is reported in the paper.

The V and J segments used are TRBV27 and TRBJ1-2, with 7 bases matching TRBD1. The sequencing used peripheral blood mononuclear cells (PBMCs), collected at new diagnosis, from a patient treated with antithyroid drugs. The source of this sequence is a woman in her thirties with Graves disease. Donor details come from another sample of the same person, matched by shared clones. CDR3 sequence: CASKFPGQNYGYTF. The DNA is TGTGCCAGCAAGTTCCCGGGACAGAACTATGGCTACACCTTC.